The rows below give T cell receptor beta chains drawn from one sample of a study of OX40 agonist ivuxolimab in advanced cancers. Repertoires were generated with immunoSEQ multiplex PCR, while TCRdb's copy carries only in-frame clones and drops some. The sample records some 35,000 clones, 65% to 80% being singletons. The material sequenced was CD4+ or CD8+ T cells sorted from blood, taken in a trial of the OX40 agonist ivuxolimab. The receptors were sampled from an adult with an advanced solid tumor such as melanoma, head and neck, liver or kidney cancer. CDR3s include the opening cysteine and the closing phenylalanine or tryptophan. Fields, in order: D gene, V gene, J gene, clone size, CDR3 protein, CDR3 DNA. D genes are given only for firm matches. Rows may omit the clone size; those that give it use once, few, many or a size class.

D: .
V: TRBV28
J: TRBJ1-3
size: once
CDR3: CASSLSPGGRPIDSSGNTIYF
DNA: TGTGCCAGCAGCTTGTCTCCCGGGGGGCGACCCATAGATTCCTCTGGAAACACCATATATTTT

D: TRBD1
V: TRBV18
J: TRBJ1-5
size: once
CDR3: CASSPQGDSNQPQHF
DNA: TGTGCCAGCTCGCCACAGGGGGATAGCAATCAGCCCCAGCATTTT

D: TRBD1
V: TRBV27
J: TRBJ1-2
size: .
CDR3: CASKRTGEDGYTF
DNA: TGTGCCAGCAAACGGACAGGGGAAGATGGCTACACCTTC

D: .
V: TRBV7-3
J: TRBJ1-5
size: few
CDR3: CASSLWPGGDQPQHF
DNA: TGTGCCAGCAGCTTATGGCCCGGTGGGGATCAGCCCCAGCATTTT

D: TRBD1
V: TRBV7-3
J: TRBJ1-1
size: .
CDR3: CASSTTGGNTEAFF
DNA: TGTGCCAGCAGCACAACAGGGGGCAACACTGAAGCTTTCTTT

D: .
V: TRBV11-3
J: TRBJ1-1
size: .
CDR3: CASSRRGASDAEAFF
DNA: TGTGCCAGCAGCCGGAGGGGGGCTTCCGACGCTGAAGCTTTCTTT

D: .
V: TRBV28
J: TRBJ2-6
size: .
CDR3: CASSTNSGANVLTF
DNA: TGTGCCAGCTCAACGAACTCTGGGGCCAACGTCCTGACTTTC

D: TRBD1
V: TRBV19
J: TRBJ1-3
size: .
CDR3: CASSRTGGAGAGNTIYF
DNA: TGTGCCAGTAGTAGGACAGGGGGCGCTGGGGCTGGAAACACCATATATTTT

D: TRBD1
V: TRBV5-1
J: TRBJ2-5
size: .
CDR3: CASSLDRAPQETQYF
DNA: TGCGCCAGCAGCTTAGACAGGGCTCCTCAAGAGACCCAGTACTTC

D: .
V: TRBV7-2
J: TRBJ2-7
size: .
CDR3: CASSLGDGYEQYF
DNA: TGTGCCAGCAGCTTAGGAGACGGTTACGAGCAGTACTTC

D: TRBD1
V: TRBV27
J: TRBJ1-5
size: .
CDR3: CASRSSTGGNQPQHF
DNA: TGTGCCAGCAGGTCGTCGACAGGGGGCAATCAGCCCCAGCATTTT

D: TRBD1
V: TRBV19
J: TRBJ1-5
size: .
CDR3: CASRGPDRGDNQPQHF
DNA: TGTGCCAGTAGAGGGCCGGACAGGGGAGACAATCAGCCCCAGCATTTT

D: TRBD1
V: TRBV7-9
J: TRBJ2-2
size: .
CDR3: CASSSRTGANTGELFF
DNA: TGTGCCAGCAGCTCTAGGACAGGGGCGAACACCGGGGAGCTGTTTTTT

D: TRBD1
V: TRBV10-3
J: TRBJ2-2
size: .
CDR3: CAISEHPTGPTGELFF
DNA: TGTGCCATCAGTGAGCACCCGACAGGGCCCACCGGGGAGCTGTTTTTT

D: TRBD2
V: TRBV11-2
J: TRBJ2-1
size: once
CDR3: CASTKVAGGYNEQFF
DNA: TGTGCCAGCACGAAGGTAGCGGGGGGCTACAATGAGCAGTTCTTC

D: .
V: TRBV30
J: TRBJ1-2
size: .
CDR3: CAWRGGEKRYGYTF
DNA: TGTGCCTGGCGGGGAGGGGAAAAACGCTATGGCTACACCTTC

D: TRBD2
V: TRBV7-2
J: TRBJ2-5
size: few
CDR3: CASSLGRLAGGETQYF
DNA: TGTGCCAGCAGCTTAGGACGACTAGCGGGGGGAGAGACCCAGTACTTC

D: TRBD1
V: TRBV19
J: TRBJ1-3
size: .
CDR3: CASSGQGETGNTIYF
DNA: TGTGCCAGTAGTGGGCAGGGGGAAACTGGAAACACCATATATTTT

D: TRBD1
V: TRBV7-9
J: TRBJ1-1
size: .
CDR3: CASSSRGTGDTEAFF
DNA: TGTGCCAGCAGCTCTAGAGGGACAGGGGACACTGAAGCTTTCTTT

D: .
V: TRBV7-9
J: TRBJ2-3
size: .
CDR3: CASSFGGVTDTQYF
DNA: TGTGCCAGCAGCTTCGGAGGGGTGACAGATACGCAGTATTTT

D: .
V: TRBV19
J: TRBJ2-3
size: few
CDR3: CASKEESSTDTQYF
DNA: TGTGCCAGTAAGGAGGAAAGTTCGACAGATACGCAGTATTTT

D: TRBD2
V: TRBV15
J: TRBJ2-7
size: .
CDR3: CATSRDLLRQLAGGSYEQYF
DNA: TGTGCCACCAGCAGAGATTTGCTCCGCCAACTAGCGGGGGGTTCCTACGAGCAGTACTTC

D: TRBD1
V: TRBV2
J: TRBJ1-2
size: .
CDR3: CASSEGQGYNYGYTF
DNA: TGTGCCAGCAGTGAGGGACAGGGGTATAACTATGGCTACACCTTC

D: .
V: TRBV5-1
J: TRBJ2-7
size: .
CDR3: CASSLGQSYEQYF
DNA: TGCGCCAGCAGCTTGGGACAGTCCTACGAGCAGTACTTC

D: .
V: TRBV5-5
J: TRBJ1-5
size: .
CDR3: CASSLVPGESNQPQHF
DNA: TGTGCCAGCAGCTTGGTGCCCGGGGAAAGCAATCAGCCCCAGCATTTT

D: TRBD1
V: TRBV18
J: TRBJ1-4
size: .
CDR3: CASSPGTGVYSEKLFF
DNA: TGTGCCAGCTCACCAGGGACAGGGGTTTACAGTGAAAAACTGTTTTTT

D: .
V: TRBV6-5
J: TRBJ2-1
size: .
CDR3: CASSFGWNEQFF
DNA: TGTGCCAGCAGTTTCGGGTGGAATGAGCAGTTCTTC

D: .
V: TRBV7-9
J: TRBJ1-2
size: once
CDR3: CASSLDWGPTYGYTF
DNA: TGTGCCAGCAGCTTAGATTGGGGTCCTACCTATGGCTACACCTTC

D: TRBD1
V: TRBV5-1
J: TRBJ1-4
size: once
CDR3: CATRRDSNEKLFF
DNA: TGCGCCACTCGTCGGGACAGTAATGAAAAACTGTTTTTT

D: .
V: TRBV7-6
J: TRBJ2-7
size: .
CDR3: CASSLAGGTSYEQYF
DNA: TGTGCCAGCAGCTTAGCGGGGGGCACATCCTACGAGCAGTACTTC

D: .
V: TRBV5-4
J: TRBJ1-3
size: .
CDR3: CASSHRAGNTIYF
DNA: TGTGCCAGCAGCCACAGGGCTGGAAACACCATATATTTT

D: .
V: TRBV7-8
J: TRBJ2-7
size: .
CDR3: CASSSDSTYEQYF
DNA: TGTGCCAGCAGCTCAGACAGTACCTACGAGCAGTACTTC

D: TRBD1
V: TRBV7-9
J: TRBJ1-2
size: .
CDR3: CASSTRQGSIYGYTF
DNA: TGTGCCAGCAGCACCCGACAGGGTTCAATCTATGGCTACACCTTC

D: .
V: TRBV9
J: TRBJ2-5
size: once
CDR3: CASSVGIGTTQETQYF
DNA: TGTGCCAGCAGCGTAGGGATAGGTACTACCCAAGAGACCCAGTACTTC

D: .
V: TRBV7-9
J: TRBJ1-2
size: .
CDR3: CASSDRGRTYGYTF
DNA: TGTGCCAGCAGCGATCGAGGTCGGACCTATGGCTACACCTTC

D: .
V: TRBV7-9
J: TRBJ1-1
size: .
CDR3: CASSLWGETEAFF
DNA: TGTGCCAGCAGCTTATGGGGGGAAACTGAAGCTTTCTTT

D: .
V: TRBV7-9
J: TRBJ2-1
size: .
CDR3: CASSLGGGNEQFF
DNA: TGTGCCAGCAGCTTAGGGGGTGGGAATGAGCAGTTCTTC